These 2 T cell receptor beta chains share one sample of origin, sequenced in a study of blood T cell repertoires in COVID-19 (dated by TCRdb to 2018 to 2021). The method behind the library was the immunoSEQ multiplex PCR assay. The immuneACCESS repertoire file appears here via TCRdb, limited to in-frame rearrangements. These files lack a portion of the clones; in checked studies, under half of the deficit traces to unresolved V genes, and the cause of the others is not known. This sample comprises 250,000 to 300,000 clones, 70% to 90% of them detected only once. The ten largest clones take up around a sixth of the sample. The sample was PBMCs or T cells enriched from blood (not recorded which). The receptors come from a man aged 18 to 29 who had recovered from COVID-19.

A single count supports this clone. V gene TRBV28 combines with J gene TRBJ2-5; 11 nucleotides match TRBD1. The CDR3 runs to 19 residues. Trimming at V came to 6 bases and at J to 6 bases, leaving 21 bases not matched to a gene. The germline CDR1 and CDR2 sequences are MDHEN and SYDVKM. The CDR3 region is CASSPQLTGTGGAKKTQYF. The CDR3 coding sequence is TGTGCCAGCAGCCCTCAACTAACCGGGACAGGGGGAGCCAAGAAGACCCAGTACTTC.

This chain uses TRBV15 with TRBJ2-7; TRBD1 aligns across 9 bases. This CDR3 comprises 18 residues. CDR1 is LNHNV, CDR2 YYDKDF, per germline (reference sequence). V lost 3 bases to trimming and J lost 2 bases; unmatched junction nucleotides: 14. Here the CDR3 DNA reads TGTGCCACCAGCAGGGATCCCCGCCGGCGACAGGGGGCCTACGAGCAGTACTTC. Residues: CATSRDPRRRQGAYEQYF.